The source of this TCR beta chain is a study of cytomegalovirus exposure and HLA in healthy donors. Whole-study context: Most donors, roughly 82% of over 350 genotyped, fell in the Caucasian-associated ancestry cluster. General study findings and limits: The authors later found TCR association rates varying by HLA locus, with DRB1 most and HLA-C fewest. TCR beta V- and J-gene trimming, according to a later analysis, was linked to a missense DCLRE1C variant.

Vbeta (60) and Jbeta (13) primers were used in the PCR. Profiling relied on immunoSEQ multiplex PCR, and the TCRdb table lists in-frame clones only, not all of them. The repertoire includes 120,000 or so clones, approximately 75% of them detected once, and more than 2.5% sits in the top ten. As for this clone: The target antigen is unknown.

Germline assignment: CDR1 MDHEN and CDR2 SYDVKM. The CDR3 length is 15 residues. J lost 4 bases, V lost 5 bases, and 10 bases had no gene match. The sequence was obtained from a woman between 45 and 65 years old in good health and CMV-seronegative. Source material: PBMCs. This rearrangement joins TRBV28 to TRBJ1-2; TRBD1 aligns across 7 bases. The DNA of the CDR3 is TGTGCCAGCAGTCCTGTAACAGGGGATGGCTATGGCTACACCTTC. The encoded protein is CASSPVTGDGYGYTF.